The 24 T cell receptor beta chains given below trace back to one sample, sequenced in a study of post-analysis software for immune sequencing data. Unique molecular identifiers had been added to the TCR beta cDNA libraries. Each CDR3 protein gets one entry after TCRdb re-called the PCR reads with MiXCR. This repertoire shows around 400,000 distinct CDR3 sequences, 35% to 45% found once; its top ten account for less than 8%. The study's findings and limits: TRBV5-6, TRBV5-1 and TRBV20-1 belonged to a set of a few TRBV segments that were more frequent in patients than controls.

No antigen has been assigned to these receptors. Sequencing was carried out using blood. Receptors originate from a girl aged 2 to 9 with multiple sclerosis.

Notes on this clonotype: One junction end disagrees with the germline gene, perhaps due to a read error. This rearrangement joins TRBV7-9 to TRBJ2-5; D unresolved. This CDR3 has 16 residues. Germline-derived CDR1 and CDR2 are SEHNR and FQNEAQ (reference sequence). CDR3 sequence reads: CAGSLRVGGPIETQYF. DNA of the CDR3: TGTGCCGGCAGCTTACGTGTCGGCGGTCCGATAGAGACCCAGTACTTC.

The chain is built from TRBV12-5 and TRBJ2-1, with TRBD2 matching 8 bases. J lost 6 bases, V lost 7 bases, and 8 bases had no gene match. Germline V gene sequence: CDR1 LGHNT, CDR2 FRNRAP. This CDR3 has 14 residues. CDR3 nucleotide sequence: TGTGCTAGTGATATAGCGGGACTCCCCAATGAGCAGTTCTTC. Its protein product is CASDIAGLPNEQFF.

The chain links TRBV9 to TRBJ2-5; 7 bases map to TRBD1. The CDR3 consists of 12 residues. V gave up 7 bases and J gave up 4 bases; unmatched junction bases: 4. CDR1 is SGDLS and CDR2 is YYNGEE in the germline V gene. The CDR3 region is CASGNRGETQYF. CDR3 sequence (DNA): TGTGCCAGCGGGAACAGGGGAGAGACCCAGTACTTC.

The rearrangement joins TRBV12-3 or TRBV12-4 to TRBJ2-4, with 9 bases matching TRBD1. Trimming at V came to 6 bases and at J to 0 bases, leaving 3 bases not matched to a gene. The CDR3 contains 15 residues. The CDR3 bases are TGTGCCAGCAGGGGACAGGGCGTAGCCAAAAACATTCAGTACTTC. Its translation: CASRGQGVAKNIQYF.

V is TRBV3-1 and J is TRBJ2-3; D is tentatively TRBD1 or TRBD2 (5 bases each). The CDR3 is 15 residues long. V shed 7 bases and J shed 6 bases, with 20 bases lying between them. The germline CDR1 and CDR2 sequences are LGHDT and YNNKEL (reference sequence). The CDR3 region is CASNPGPRSRDTQYF. Written as DNA, the CDR3 is TGTGCCAGCAACCCGGGGCCCCGCAGTCGGGATACGCAGTATTTT.

CDR3 DNA sequence: TGTGCCAGCAGCCATGGGGACAGGGGCTACGAGCAGTACTTC. Encoded protein: CASSHGDRGYEQYF. The chain couples TRBV3-1 to TRBJ2-7, with 10 bases aligning to TRBD1. Germline values: CDR1 LGHDT, CDR2 YNNKEL (reference sequence). The CDR3 contains 14 residues. With V trimmed by 3 bases and J by 3 bases, 2 bases remained unmatched.

The chain employs TRBV7-2 and TRBJ1-4; no definite D call. Germline CDR1 reads SGHTA; CDR2 reads FQGNSA. Trimming removed 5 bases from V and 0 bases from J, with 7 bases in between. The CDR3 length is 14 residues. This CDR3 reads CASSPAATNEKLFF. The DNA for the CDR3 is TGTGCCAGCAGCCCGGCGGCAACTAATGAAAAACTGTTTTTT.

This rearrangement joins TRBV29-1 to TRBJ2-5, with D possibly being TRBD2 (5 bases). The CDR3 loop spans 14 amino acids. Looked up from germline, CDR1 is SQVTM and CDR2 is ANQGSEA. Trimming took 4 bases from V and 0 from J, leaving 12 bases between them. This CDR3 reads CSVVRTSYQETQYF. The CDR3 DNA sequence: TGCAGCGTTGTCAGGACTTCGTACCAAGAGACCCAGTACTTC.

J is TRBJ2-1 and V is TRBV11-2; D might be TRBD2 (6 bases). Germline CDR1 reads SGHAT; CDR2 reads FQNNGV. The CDR3 sequence is 14 residues long. V was pared by 6 bases and J by 9 bases, with 18 bases between. In nucleotides, the CDR3 is TGTGCCAGCAGACCGCCGTATGACGGGGGTGAGCAGTTCTTC. Translating it yields CASRPPYDGGEQFF. Together with reference TRBV11-2 and TRBJ2-1, the CDR3 gives the full variable domain: EAGVAQSPRYKIIEKRQSVAFWCNPISGHATLYWYQQILGQGPKLLIQFQNNGVVDDSQLPKDRFSAERLKGVDSTLKIQPAKLEDSAVYLCASRPPYDGGEQFFGPGTRLTVL.

This clonotype was counted between two and nine times. The chain links TRBV28 to TRBJ2-7; no definite D call. Germline V gives CDR1 MDHEN, CDR2 SYDVKM. The CDR3 has 11 amino acids. The V end was cut by 4 bases, the J end by 5 bases, with 6 bases between. The CDR3 DNA sequence: TGTGCCAGCAGTTCCGGCAACGAGCAGTACTTC. The encoded protein is CASSSGNEQYF.

This rearrangement joins TRBV12-3 or TRBV12-4 to TRBJ2-5; D gene unclear. The CDR3 totals 14 residues. V was shortened by 3 bases and J by 2 bases, with 10 bases between the two germline ends. The CDR3 spells CASSLSDRQETQYF. The CDR3 DNA sequence: TGTGCCAGCAGTTTGAGTGACCGGCAAGAGACCCAGTACTTC.

This clonotype has ten or more counts. V is TRBV29-1 and J is TRBJ1-2; D possibly corresponds to TRBD1 (6 bases). V lost 4 bases and J lost 8, with 14 bases in between. Germline CDR1 and CDR2: SQVTM and ANQGSEA. This CDR3 is 12 amino acids long. CDR3 region: CSVVPHQGGYTF. The CDR3 DNA reads TGCAGCGTTGTGCCCCACCAGGGGGGCTACACCTTC.

This clonotype was recorded a few times. V gene TRBV12-3 or TRBV12-4 combines with J gene TRBJ2-4; D is perhaps TRBD2 (7 bases). Trimming shortened V by 7 bases and J by 7 bases, and 17 bases separated the two germline ends. This CDR3 has 14 amino acids. The CDR3 DNA reads TGTGCCAGCACCCCGTTGGGGAGGGGGAACATTCAGTACTTC. Translating it yields CASTPLGRGNIQYF.

This chain joins TRBV5-5 and TRBJ2-7; D gene uncertain. Germline V gives CDR1 SGHKS, CDR2 YYEKEE (reference sequence). The length of the CDR3 is 14 residues. V shed 5 bases and J shed 6 bases, with 18 bases lying between them. The CDR3 bases are TGTGCCAGCAGACCCCGTTTTGGGGTCGGCGAGCAGTACTTC. Its translation is CASRPRFGVGEQYF.

The rearrangement joins TRBV7-2 to TRBJ2-1; 12 bases are a match to TRBD2. Per the germline V gene, CDR1 is SGHTA and CDR2 is FQGNSA. This CDR3 has 17 amino acids. Trimming removed 1 base from V and 0 bases from J; junction bases left unmatched: 1. The chain's CDR3 is CASSLEGLAGSYNEQFF. In DNA form, the CDR3 reads TGTGCCAGCAGCTTAGAGGGACTAGCGGGCTCCTACAATGAGCAGTTCTTC. The whole variable domain, remainder taken from reference TRBV7-2 and TRBJ2-1, is GAGVSQSPSNKVTEKGKDVELRCDPISGHTALYWYRQSLGQGLEFLIYFQGNSAPDKSGLPSDRFSAERTGGSVSTLTIQRTQQEDSAVYLCASSLEGLAGSYNEQFFGPGTRLTVL.

Remarks on this clonotype: At one of its ends the junction is not consistent with the germline gene, which may arise from a read error. The genes are TRBV14 and TRBJ2-1; no reliable D call. The CDR3 runs 12 residues. CDR1 and CDR2 from the germline V gene are SGHDN and FVKESK. For the CDR3, the DNA is TGTGCCAGCAACCAAGATCAGAATGAGCAGTTCTTC. Its protein is CASNQDQNEQFF. The full variable domain, rest sourced from reference TRBV14 and TRBJ2-1, is EAGVTQFPSHSVIEKGQTVTLRCDPISGHDNLYWYRRVMGKEIKFLLHFVKESKQDESGMPNNRFLAERTGGTYSTLKVQPAELEDSGVYFCASNQDQNEQFFGPGTRLTVL.

The CDR3 DNA follows: TGTGCCAGCAGCTTAGGCGTTTTAGCGGGAAGCTTAGATACGCAGTATTTT. Protein sequence: CASSLGVLAGSLDTQYF. The J gene is TRBJ2-3, the V gene TRBV11-2; 8 bases agree with TRBD2. The CDR3 loop spans 17 amino acids. The germline gives CDR1 SGHAT, CDR2 FQNNGV. V was pared by 1 base and J by 5 bases, with 11 bases of the junction left unmatched.

The chain couples TRBV7-2 to TRBJ1-2, with D possibly matching TRBD1 (5 bases). This CDR3 comprises 16 residues. V lost 5 bases to trimming and J lost 2 bases, with 18 bases between them. CDR1 and CDR2 from the germline V gene are SGHTA and FQGNSA. CDR3 DNA sequence: TGTGCCAGCAGCCCCCTGACAGTATCCCGAAACTATGGCTACACCTTC. This sequence encodes CASSPLTVSRNYGYTF.

This clonotype was seen more than once but under ten times. The chain employs TRBV6-4 and TRBJ2-1, with TRBD2 matching over 13 bases. V shed 11 bases, J shed 3 bases, and the junction held 10 bases outside the gene matches. CDR1 is MRHNA and CDR2 is SNTAGT in the germline V gene. This CDR3 spans 16 amino acids. The CDR3 DNA sequence: TGTGCCGGATGCTTTGGGACTAGCGGGGTCTACAATGAGCAGTTCTTC. Protein product: CAGCFGTSGVYNEQFF.

The chain has TRBV12-3 or TRBV12-4 and TRBJ2-5, with D possibly TRBD1 on 6 matching bases. The length of the CDR3 is 16 residues. The V end was cut by 5 bases, the J end by 0 bases, with 16 bases between. The CDR3 coding sequence is TGTGCCAGCAGTCCGTGGGGGACACCGTACCAAGAGACCCAGTACTTC. It specifies CASSPWGTPYQETQYF.

The rearrangement joins TRBV20-1 to TRBJ2-1; tentatively, D is TRBD1 (5 bases). Germline V gene data show CDR1 as DFQATT and CDR2 as SNEGSKA (reference sequence). There are 17 residues in the CDR3. V was cut by 0 bases and J by 0 bases, with 15 bases left in between. The CDR3 reads CSARESYRPSSYNEQFF. Written as DNA, the CDR3 is TGCAGTGCTAGAGAGTCTTACAGGCCAAGCTCCTACAATGAGCAGTTCTTC.

The V call is TRBV3-1, the J call TRBJ2-7; perhaps TRBD1 as D (6 bases). Germline loops: CDR1 LGHDT, CDR2 YNNKEL (reference sequence). Trimming removed 1 base at V and 5 bases at J, with 12 bases between. The CDR3 loop spans 14 amino acids. This CDR3 reads CASSQVQGRHEQYF. In nucleotides, the CDR3 is TGTGCCAGCAGCCAAGTACAGGGACGGCACGAGCAGTACTTC.

The V gene is TRBV5-1, the J gene TRBJ2-7; 8 positions match TRBD1. In germline, CDR1 is SGHRS, CDR2 YFSETQ. The CDR3 is made up of 15 amino acids. J was trimmed by 7 bases and V by 1 base; bases with no gene match: 10. CDR3 sequence reads: CASSLSGQAYNEQYF. CDR3 DNA sequence: TGCGCCAGCAGCTTGTCGGGACAGGCGTACAATGAGCAGTACTTC.

This clonotype was seen only a few times. The DNA for the CDR3 is TGTGCCAGCAGCCGCGGACTAGACATAACCACAGATACGCAGTATTTT. It translates to CASSRGLDITTDTQYF. The chain carries TRBV7-9 and TRBJ2-3, with 7 bases that match TRBD2. The CDR3 is made up of 16 amino acids. Germline trimming cut 5 bases from V and 2 bases from J; bases unmatched to any gene: 10. Germline V lookup: CDR1 SEHNR, CDR2 FQNEAQ (reference sequence).